This T cell receptor (beta chain) was found in a study of vaccination and CD4 T cells after COVID-19. Study in general: The makeup of the convalescents was six males and four females, two of them Hispanic. The cells in question were stimulated using overlapping spike peptides derived from SARS-CoV-2, HCoV-NL63, HCoV-OC43 and HCoV-229E.

Trimming removed 5 bases from V and 6 bases from J, with 19 bases in between. CDR1 and CDR2 (germline): SGHTA, FQGNSA. The CDR3 extends over 15 amino acids. Cultured CD4+ T cells had their DNA profiled by the Oncomine TCR Beta short-read assay. TCRdb recomputed calls from the PCR reads with MiXCR, one row per CDR3 protein. The sample holds roughly 18,000 distinct CDR3 sequences, around 80% seen once. The treatment is: approximately nine-day PBMC culture with coronavirus spike peptide pools or control peptides (ViraFEST assay). The ViraFEST method relied on peptide pools to expand antigen-specific T cells, followed by TCR sequencing. PBMCs, plated at approximately 2 million per well, were grown in the presence of 9.5 to 10 IU/ml IL-2 and 10 ug/ml peptide pools. For this clonotype: Antigen unknown.

Sequencing was performed on CD4+ T cells from blood, cultured in vitro, taken after SARS-CoV-2 vaccination. The chain joins TRBV7-2 to TRBJ1-1, with D possibly being TRBD1 (6 bases). The TCR originated in a human donor who received a COVID-19 vaccine. The CDR3: CASSLQTGLRAEAFF. CDR3 DNA sequence: TGTGCCAGCAGCCTCCAGACAGGATTGAGAGCTGAAGCTTTCTTT.